The 32 T cell receptor beta chains below come from one sample, sequenced in a study of CD8 T cells in Susac syndrome (dated by TCRdb to between 2018 and 2021). Library preparation was by the immunoSEQ multiplex PCR assay. RNA was extracted using the RNeasy kit, and roughly 0.45 to 1 microgram was reverse transcribed with random hexamers. TCRdb reprocessing: public reads trimmed at Q25 with fastp, clones called with MiXCR, in-frame beta chains kept. A single entry per CDR3 protein holds the most common genes and DNA from its merged rows. The sample table shows approximately 50,000 distinct CDR3 sequences, and roughly 94% are seen once. In total, the top ten clones hold 0.75% of the sample. Material: CD8+ T cells from PBMCs. These receptors came from a human donor with Susac syndrome.

The V call is TRBV15, the J call TRBJ2-7; 8 bases match TRBD1. The CDR3 is made up of 15 amino acids. Germline V gives CDR1 LNHNV, CDR2 YYDKDF (reference sequence). V gave up 5 bases and J gave up 3 bases; unmatched junction bases: 9. The CDR3 bases are TGTGCCACCAGCCAGGGACAGGATGGATTCTACGAGCAGTACTTC. It codes for CATSQGQDGFYEQYF.

The chain uses TRBV7-9 and TRBJ2-7; D is uncertain. CDR3 length equals 10 residues. The V and J ends lost 5 bases and 3 bases respectively, with 2 bases between them. In germline, CDR1 is SEHNR, CDR2 FQNEAQ (reference sequence). For the CDR3, the DNA is TGTGCCAGCAGCAACTACGAGCAGTACTTC. Translating it yields CASSNYEQYF.

The chain has TRBV6-6 and TRBJ1-3; D uncertain. This CDR3 has 15 amino acids. The germline V and J ends were trimmed by 2 bases and 0 bases, with 8 bases remaining between them. In germline, CDR1 is MNHNY, CDR2 SVGAGI (reference sequence). CDR3 coding DNA: TGTGCCAGCAGTTACGCGGAGGACTCTGGAAACACCATATATTTT. Its translation: CASSYAEDSGNTIYF.

The chain joins TRBV30 to TRBJ2-1, with D unclear. Trimming left V 1 base short and J 6 bases short, with 10 bases between. The CDR3 runs to 13 residues. Germline CDR1 reads GTSNPN; CDR2 reads SVGIG (reference sequence). The CDR3 spells CAWSGQNINEQFF. DNA of the CDR3: TGTGCCTGGAGTGGTCAGAACATCAATGAGCAGTTCTTC.

The sample holds one count of this clonotype. The chain uses TRBV29-1 and TRBJ1-2; no clear D. The CDR3 sequence is 14 residues long. The V gene lost 4 bases and the J gene lost 7 bases, with 19 bases spanning the gap. Germline CDR1 and CDR2: SQVTM and ANQGSEA. The CDR3 nucleotides read TGCAGCGTTGTCCTGAGAGTGGGGAGAGGTGGCTACACCTTC. This sequence encodes CSVVLRVGRGGYTF.

The V call is TRBV3-1, the J call TRBJ1-1; the D gene is possibly TRBD1 (6 bases). V was shortened by 1 base and J by 5 bases, with 14 bases between the two germline ends. This CDR3 region has 15 residues. CDR1 and CDR2 (germline): LGHDT, YNNKEL (reference sequence). CDR3 region: CASSQAMAGETEAFF. CDR3 in DNA: TGTGCCAGCAGCCAAGCTATGGCAGGGGAGACTGAAGCTTTCTTT.

V usage is TRBV7-9 and J usage is TRBJ2-4; D possibly corresponds to TRBD1 (6 bases). The CDR3 extends over 15 amino acids. Per germline, CDR1 SEHNR and CDR2 FQNEAQ (reference sequence). Trimming pared 7 bases from V and 0 bases from J, leaving 13 bases between. The CDR3 region is CASTGGILAKNIQYF. The CDR3 coding sequence is TGTGCCAGCACTGGGGGCATACTAGCCAAAAACATTCAGTACTTC.

The J gene is TRBJ2-1, the V gene TRBV19, with no clear D. The V end lost 5 bases, the J end lost 6 bases, and 11 bases lay between the germline ends. The length of the CDR3 is 13 residues. Germline V gene sequence: CDR1 LNHDA, CDR2 SQIVND (reference sequence). CDR3 sequence reads: CASSPTAPNEQFF. The CDR3 DNA follows: TGTGCCAGTAGTCCAACGGCCCCCAATGAGCAGTTCTTC. Full variable domain (rest looked up from reference TRBV19 and TRBJ2-1): DGGITQSPKYLFRKEGQNVTLSCEQNLNHDAMYWYRQDPGQGLRLIYYSQIVNDFQKGDIAEGYSVSREKKESFPLTVTSAQKNPTAFYLCASSPTAPNEQFFGPGTRLTVL.

This chain links TRBV5-1 with TRBJ2-5; a weak D match, TRBD1 (6 bases). The CDR3 contains 12 residues. CDR1 is SGHRS and CDR2 is YFSETQ in the germline V gene. Deletions cut 9 bases from V and 5 bases from J, with 14 bases between. CDR3 in DNA: TGCGCCACTTCACAGGGCGGGGAGACCCAGTACTTC. This codes for CATSQGGETQYF.

This clonotype is a singleton in its sample. V is TRBV4-1 and J is TRBJ1-6, with 10 positions matching TRBD1. Germline V CDR1 and CDR2: MGHRA, YSYEKL. V trimming: 3 bases; J trimming: 7 bases; junction bases outside the gene matches: 0. The CDR3 has 14 residues. CDR3 in DNA: TGCGCCAGCAGCCAGGGACAGGGGAATTCACCCCTCCACTTT. Encoded protein: CASSQGQGNSPLHF.

This clonotype was recorded once. The rearrangement uses TRBV28 and TRBJ2-7, with 8 bases lining up with TRBD1. This CDR3 is built from 17 residues. Looked up from germline, CDR1 is MDHEN and CDR2 is SYDVKM. The trim removed 1 base at V and 2 bases at J, leaving 10 bases unmatched. The CDR3 nucleotides are TGTGCCAGCAGTTTATTCCCCGGACAGGGCGTGGCCTACGAGCAGTACTTC. Encoded protein: CASSLFPGQGVAYEQYF.

The CDR3 protein is CAWSRGASYEQYF. In nucleotides, the CDR3 is TGTGCCTGGAGCCGGGGGGCCTCCTACGAGCAGTACTTC. The genes are TRBV30 and TRBJ2-7, with D possibly matching TRBD2 (7 bases). Germline V lookup: CDR1 GTSNPN, CDR2 SVGIG (reference sequence). The CDR3 sequence is 13 residues long. Trimming took off 3 bases at V and 0 bases at J, with 9 bases between the two ends.

The chain recombines TRBV20-1 with TRBJ1-2, with 9 bases fitting TRBD1. V dropped 0 bases and J dropped 6; count of bases not matched to a gene: 2. The CDR3 has 13 amino acids. The V gene's germline CDR1 is DFQATT and CDR2 SNEGSKA (reference sequence). The CDR3 loop reads CSAREGTGNGYTF. CDR3 nucleotide sequence: TGCAGTGCTAGAGAGGGGACAGGGAATGGCTACACCTTC.

The chain combines TRBV25-1 with TRBJ1-1, with a possible D match to TRBD1 (5 bases). This CDR3 comprises 15 residues. With 1 base removed from V and 2 bases from J, the gap between germline ends came to 11 bases. The germline gives CDR1 MGHDK, CDR2 SYGVNS. CDR3 coding DNA: TGTGCCAGCAGTGAATCTGGACACGAAAACACTGAAGCTTTCTTT. Translation: CASSESGHENTEAFF.

V usage is TRBV7-3 and J usage is TRBJ2-1; D tentatively fits TRBD1 or TRBD2 (5 bases each). V lost 2 bases to trimming and J lost 7 bases, with 21 bases between them. The CDR3 is 17 residues long. CDR1 and CDR2 from the germline V gene are SGHTA and FQGTGA. CDR3 DNA sequence: TGTGCCAGCAGCTTACCAACGGGACCAGTATCAATTAATGAGCAGTTCTTC. Its protein product is CASSLPTGPVSINEQFF.

The V and J genes are TRBV2 and TRBJ1-1; a possible D gene is TRBD1 (5 bases). Germline values: CDR1 SNHLY, CDR2 FYNNEI. This CDR3 spans 13 amino acids. Trimming pared 6 bases from V and 7 bases from J, leaving 15 bases between. This CDR3 is CASRDSLVGEAFF. CDR3 nucleotide sequence: TGTGCCAGCAGAGACAGCTTGGTAGGTGAAGCTTTCTTT.

The chain recombines TRBV20-1 with TRBJ1-3, with D unresolved. The CDR3 has 14 residues. Trimming took 3 bases from V and 9 from J, leaving 18 bases between them. In germline, CDR1 is DFQATT, CDR2 SNEGSKA (reference sequence). CDR3 residues: CSARWREDLGTIYF. CDR3 sequence (DNA): TGCAGTGCTAGGTGGAGGGAGGACTTGGGCACCATATATTTT.

This clonotype was seen a few times. V gene TRBV4-1 combines with J gene TRBJ2-5; TRBD1 matches at 8 bases. The CDR3 has 14 residues. CDR1 and CDR2 (germline): MGHRA, YSYEKL. V trimming: 5 bases; J trimming: 5 bases; junction bases outside the gene matches: 7. The CDR3 nucleotides are TGCGCCAGCAGCGACCGGACAGGGAGGGAGACCCAGTACTTC. This encodes CASSDRTGRETQYF.

This sequence joins TRBV7-9 and TRBJ2-7; 11 bases are shared with TRBD1. The germline gives CDR1 SEHNR, CDR2 FQNEAQ (reference sequence). CDR3 length: 16 amino acids. Trimming at V came to 7 bases and at J to 2 bases, leaving 10 bases not matched to a gene. The CDR3 DNA reads as TGTGCCAGCAAATGGACAGGGGGCGATGGTGCCTACGAGCAGTACTTC. Amino acid sequence: CASKWTGGDGAYEQYF.

This chain connects TRBV15 to TRBJ2-2; 10 bases are a match to TRBD1. V was clipped by 5 bases and J by 4 bases; unmatched bases: 7. Germline V gene data show CDR1 as LNHNV and CDR2 as YYDKDF (reference sequence). The CDR3 spans 16 residues. This chain's CDR3 is CATSPGTGVPTGELFF. DNA for the CDR3: TGTGCCACCAGCCCCGGGACAGGGGTTCCCACCGGGGAGCTGTTTTTT. Full variable domain (remainder filled in from reference TRBV15 and TRBJ2-2): DAMVIQNPRYQVTQFGKPVTLSCSQTLNHNVMYWYQQKSSQAPKLLFHYYDKDFNNEADTPDNFQSRRPNTSFCFLDIRSPGLGDTAMYLCATSPGTGVPTGELFFGEGSRLTVL.

The chain has TRBV28 and TRBJ1-2, with 7 positions matching TRBD1. This CDR3 is built from 14 residues. Per germline, CDR1 MDHEN and CDR2 SYDVKM. J was trimmed by 2 bases and V by 6 bases; bases with no gene match: 6. CDR3 in amino acids: CASRRLDRNYGYTF. The DNA for the CDR3 is TGTGCCAGCAGACGGCTGGACAGGAACTATGGCTACACCTTC.

The chain joins TRBV30 to TRBJ1-1; D call uncertain. Germline-derived CDR1 and CDR2 are GTSNPN and SVGIG (reference sequence). Trimming removed 3 bases from V and 4 bases from J, with 0 bases in between. The CDR3 sequence is 9 residues long. The CDR3 sequence: CAWSTEAFF. The CDR3 bases are TGTGCCTGGAGCACTGAAGCTTTCTTT.

This rearrangement joins TRBV9 to TRBJ2-5, with D possibly TRBD1 on 6 matching bases. The CDR3 length is 15 residues. Germline V gene lookup returns CDR1 SGDLS and CDR2 YYNGEE. Trimming took off 0 bases at V and 1 base at J, with 10 bases between the two ends. CDR3 bases: TGTGCCAGCAGCGTAGTTGGGGGCCTCCAAGAGACCCAGTACTTC. As protein: CASSVVGGLQETQYF.

The V and J genes are TRBV20-1 and TRBJ2-5; 8 nucleotides align to TRBD2. This CDR3 is 15 amino acids long. J lost 4 bases, V lost 6 bases, and 13 bases had no gene match. The germline V gene has CDR1 DFQATT and CDR2 SNEGSKA (reference sequence). The CDR3 region is CSALPGLVFSETQYF. CDR3 in DNA: TGCAGTGCCCTGCCGGGACTAGTATTCTCAGAGACCCAGTACTTC.

The chain employs TRBV6-6 and TRBJ1-5, with TRBD1 matching 10 bases. After removal of 6 bases from V and 4 bases from J, the junction contained 6 bases not matched to a gene. The CDR3 spans 15 residues. Germline V gene data show CDR1 as MNHNY and CDR2 as SVGAGI (reference sequence). Here the CDR3 reads CASRIGDRGNQPQHF. Written as DNA, the CDR3 is TGTGCCAGCAGAATCGGGGACAGGGGTAATCAGCCCCAGCATTTT.

This clonotype was observed a handful of times. The J gene is TRBJ1-1, the V gene TRBV6-1, with D uncertain. The CDR3 is 13 residues long. CDR1 and CDR2 (germline): MNHNS, SASEGT. The germline V and J ends were trimmed by 5 bases and 1 base, with 8 bases remaining between them. CDR3 in DNA: TGTGCCAGCAGTTCCGGGGAGAACACTGAAGCTTTCTTT. It is translated as CASSSGENTEAFF.

CDR3 sequence (DNA): TGTGCCAGCAGTCTTGGGACAGGTAATCGCGAGCAGTACTTC. Its translation is CASSLGTGNREQYF. The gene calls are TRBV12-3 or TRBV12-4 and TRBJ2-7; 8 nucleotides match TRBD1. CDR3 length equals 14 residues. The J segment lost 6 bases and the V segment lost 5 bases, leaving 9 bases of the junction unmatched.

The chain recombines TRBV11-2 with TRBJ2-7; perhaps TRBD2 as D (5 bases). The CDR3 is made up of 14 amino acids. V was trimmed by 1 base and J by 7 bases, leaving 14 bases between them. Germline loops: CDR1 SGHAT, CDR2 FQNNGV. Written as DNA, the CDR3 is TGTGCCAGCAGCTTAGCGGGGAGCGTGAGGGAGCAGTACTTC. Its translation: CASSLAGSVREQYF. Variable domain in full (rest from reference TRBV11-2 and TRBJ2-7): EAGVAQSPRYKIIEKRQSVAFWCNPISGHATLYWYQQILGQGPKLLIQFQNNGVVDDSQLPKDRFSAERLKGVDSTLKIQPAKLEDSAVYLCASSLAGSVREQYFGPGTRLTVT.

The genes are TRBV12-3 or TRBV12-4 and TRBJ1-2; D call uncertain. V lost 6 bases, J lost 3 bases, and 11 bases lay in between. The CDR3 has 13 residues. The CDR3 loop is CASSFGRHYGYTF. The CDR3 nucleotides read TGTGCCAGCAGCTTCGGACGCCACTATGGCTACACCTTC.

The chain carries TRBV4-3 and TRBJ2-4; the match to TRBD2 covers 7 bases. The CDR3 extends over 15 amino acids. Germline CDR1 and CDR2: LGHNA and YSLEER. V trimming: 2 bases; J trimming: 8 bases; junction bases outside the gene matches: 9. In DNA, the CDR3 is TGCGCCAGCAGCCAACGGGACTGGAGCGGGGACATTCAGTACTTC. Protein product: CASSQRDWSGDIQYF.

The V and J genes are TRBV29-1 and TRBJ1-2; no clear D. Per germline, CDR1 SQVTM and CDR2 ANQGSEA. The V and J ends lost 4 bases and 3 bases respectively, with 9 bases between them. The CDR3 length is 12 residues. The CDR3 loop reads CSVGSAYYGYTF. The CDR3 bases are TGCAGCGTTGGCAGCGCGTACTATGGCTACACCTTC.

The J gene is TRBJ2-5, the V gene TRBV14; the match to TRBD1 covers 7 bases. This CDR3 comprises 15 residues. Germline V lookup: CDR1 SGHDN, CDR2 FVKESK. Trimming took 4 bases from V and 0 from J; bases not matched to a gene: 5. CDR3 sequence (DNA): TGTGCCAGCAGCCTAGGGACAGACTACCAAGAGACCCAGTACTTC. Translating it yields CASSLGTDYQETQYF.